This entry describes one T cell receptor beta chain. There are 16 residues in the CDR3. The germline V and J ends were trimmed by 4 bases and 0 bases, with 15 bases remaining between them. In germline, CDR1 is LNHDA, CDR2 SQIVND (reference sequence). Data came from immunoSEQ multiplex PCR; TCRdb stores just in-frame clones and leaves some out. The sample includes more than 60,000 clones, roughly nine tenths of them seen just once. These data belong to a study of blood T cell repertoires in COVID-19. Sequencing was done on a sample of peripheral blood. The clonotype originates from a woman older than 75 with active or convalescent COVID-19. The chain recombines TRBV19 with TRBJ1-1; maybe TRBD1 (6 bases). This chain's CDR3 is CASSRDRPTMNTEAFF. The CDR3, as DNA: TGTGCCAGTAGTAGAGACAGGCCGACTATGAACACTGAAGCTTTCTTT.